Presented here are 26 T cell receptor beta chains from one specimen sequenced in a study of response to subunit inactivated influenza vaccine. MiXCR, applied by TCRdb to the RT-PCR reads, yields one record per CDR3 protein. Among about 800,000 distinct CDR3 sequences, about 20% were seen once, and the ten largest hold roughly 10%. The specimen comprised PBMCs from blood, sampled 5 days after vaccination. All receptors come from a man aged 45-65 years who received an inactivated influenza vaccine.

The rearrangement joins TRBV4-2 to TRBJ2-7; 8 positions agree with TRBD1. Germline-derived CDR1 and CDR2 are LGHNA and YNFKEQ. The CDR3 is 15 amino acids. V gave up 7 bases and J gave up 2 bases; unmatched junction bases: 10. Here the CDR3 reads CASTLDSTGAYEQYF. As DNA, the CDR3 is TGTGCCAGCACCCTTGATTCGACAGGGGCCTACGAGCAGTACTTC.

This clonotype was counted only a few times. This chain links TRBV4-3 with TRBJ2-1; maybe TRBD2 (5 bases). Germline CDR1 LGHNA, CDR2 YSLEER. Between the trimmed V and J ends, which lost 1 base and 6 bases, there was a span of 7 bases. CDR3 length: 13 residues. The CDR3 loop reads CASSQGLSNEQFF. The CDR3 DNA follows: TGCGCCAGCAGCCAAGGACTAAGCAATGAGCAGTTCTTC.

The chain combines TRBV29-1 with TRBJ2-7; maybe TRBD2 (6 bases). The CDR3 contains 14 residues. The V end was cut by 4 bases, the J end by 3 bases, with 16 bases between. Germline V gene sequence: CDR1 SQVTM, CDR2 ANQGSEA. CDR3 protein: CSVVLLASGYEQYF. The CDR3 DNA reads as TGCAGCGTTGTTCTACTAGCCTCGGGCTACGAGCAGTACTTC.

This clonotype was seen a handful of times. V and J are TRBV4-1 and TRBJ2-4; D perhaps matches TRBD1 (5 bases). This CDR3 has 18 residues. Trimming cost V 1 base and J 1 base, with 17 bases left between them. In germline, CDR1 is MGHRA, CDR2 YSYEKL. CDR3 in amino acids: CASSQVTQGGLAKNIQYF. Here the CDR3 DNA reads TGCGCCAGCAGCCAAGTCACCCAGGGTGGCCTGGCCAAAAACATTCAGTACTTC.

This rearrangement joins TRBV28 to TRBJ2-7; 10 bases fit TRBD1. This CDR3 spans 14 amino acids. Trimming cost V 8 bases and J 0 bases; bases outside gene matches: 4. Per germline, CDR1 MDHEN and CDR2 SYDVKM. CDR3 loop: CASGWTGGSYEQYF. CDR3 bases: TGTGCCAGCGGCTGGACAGGGGGCTCCTACGAGCAGTACTTC.

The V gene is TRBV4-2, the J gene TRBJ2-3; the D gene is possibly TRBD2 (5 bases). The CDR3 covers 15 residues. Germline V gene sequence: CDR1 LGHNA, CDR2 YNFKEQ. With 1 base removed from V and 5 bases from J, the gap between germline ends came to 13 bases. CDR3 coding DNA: TGTGCCAGCAGCCAAGGAAGCCTAGCAGGAGATACGCAGTATTTT. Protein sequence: CASSQGSLAGDTQYF.

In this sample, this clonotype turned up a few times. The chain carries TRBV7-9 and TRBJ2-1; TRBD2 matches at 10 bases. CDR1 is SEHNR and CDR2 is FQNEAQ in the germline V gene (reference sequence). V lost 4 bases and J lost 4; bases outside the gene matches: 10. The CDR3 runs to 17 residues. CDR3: CASSWPGSGGWYNEQFF. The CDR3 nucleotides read TGTGCCAGCAGCTGGCCGGGTAGCGGGGGGTGGTACAATGAGCAGTTCTTC. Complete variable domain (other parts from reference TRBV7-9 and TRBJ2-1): DTGVSQNPRHKITKRGQNVTFRCDPISEHNRLYWYRQTLGQGPEFLTYFQNEAQLEKSRLLSDRFSAERPKGSFSTLEIQRTEQGDSAMYLCASSWPGSGGWYNEQFFGPGTRLTVL.

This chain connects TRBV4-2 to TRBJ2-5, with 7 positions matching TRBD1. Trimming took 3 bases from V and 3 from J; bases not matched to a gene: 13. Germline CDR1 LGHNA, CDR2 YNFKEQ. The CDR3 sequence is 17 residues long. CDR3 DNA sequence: TGTGCCAGCAGCCACCCCCTTATCGGGACAGACAAAGAGACCCAGTACTTC. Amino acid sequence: CASSHPLIGTDKETQYF.

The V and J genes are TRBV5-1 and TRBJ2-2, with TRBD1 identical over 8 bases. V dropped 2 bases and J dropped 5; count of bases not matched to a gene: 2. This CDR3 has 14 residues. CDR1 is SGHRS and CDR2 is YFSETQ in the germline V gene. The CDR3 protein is CASSLHRGTGELFF. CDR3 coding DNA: TGCGCCAGCAGCTTACACAGGGGGACCGGGGAGCTGTTTTTT.

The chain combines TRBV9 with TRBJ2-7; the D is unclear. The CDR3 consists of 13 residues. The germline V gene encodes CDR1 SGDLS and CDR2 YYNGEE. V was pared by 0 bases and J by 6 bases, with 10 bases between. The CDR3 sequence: CASSVAPKAEQYF. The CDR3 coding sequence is TGTGCCAGCAGCGTAGCCCCCAAAGCCGAGCAGTACTTC.

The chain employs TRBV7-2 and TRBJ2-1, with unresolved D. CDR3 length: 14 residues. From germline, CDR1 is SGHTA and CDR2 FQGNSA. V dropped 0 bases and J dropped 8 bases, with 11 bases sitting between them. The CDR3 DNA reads TGTGCCAGCAGCTTAGCGTGGCCAGACTATGAGCAGTTCTTC. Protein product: CASSLAWPDYEQFF.

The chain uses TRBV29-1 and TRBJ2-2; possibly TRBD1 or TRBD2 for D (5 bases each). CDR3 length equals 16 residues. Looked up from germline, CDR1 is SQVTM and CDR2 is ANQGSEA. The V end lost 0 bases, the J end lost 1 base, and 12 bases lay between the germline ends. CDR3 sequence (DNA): TGCAGCGTTGAAGATCGCGGGCAGGGGAACACCGGGGAGCTGTTTTTT. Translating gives CSVEDRGQGNTGELFF.

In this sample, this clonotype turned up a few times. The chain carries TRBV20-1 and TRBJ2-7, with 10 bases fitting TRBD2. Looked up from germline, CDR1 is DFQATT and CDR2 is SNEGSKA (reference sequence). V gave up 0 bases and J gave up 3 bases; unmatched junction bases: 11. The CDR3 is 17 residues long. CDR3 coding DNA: TGCAGTGCTAGAGATGATTCCGGACTAGCGGACAACTACGAGCAGTACTTC. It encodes CSARDDSGLADNYEQYF.

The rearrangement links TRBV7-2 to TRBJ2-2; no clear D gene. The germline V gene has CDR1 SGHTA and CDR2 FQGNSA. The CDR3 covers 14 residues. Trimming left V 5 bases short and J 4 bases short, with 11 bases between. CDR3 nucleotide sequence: TGTGCCAGCAGCCGCCAGGCTTTCACCGGGGAGCTGTTTTTT. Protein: CASSRQAFTGELFF.

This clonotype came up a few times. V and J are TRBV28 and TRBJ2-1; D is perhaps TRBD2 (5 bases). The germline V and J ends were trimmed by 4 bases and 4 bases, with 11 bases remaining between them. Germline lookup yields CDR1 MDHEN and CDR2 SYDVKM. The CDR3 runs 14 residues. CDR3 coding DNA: TGTGCCAGCAGTTCCCCGGACTTTTACAATGAGCAGTTCTTC. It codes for CASSSPDFYNEQFF.

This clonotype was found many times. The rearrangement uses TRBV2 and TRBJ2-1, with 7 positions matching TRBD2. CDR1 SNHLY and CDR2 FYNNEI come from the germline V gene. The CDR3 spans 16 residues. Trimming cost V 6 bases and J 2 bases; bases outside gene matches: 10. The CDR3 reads CASRPLASGPYNEQFF. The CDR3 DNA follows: TGTGCCAGCAGACCCCTTGCTAGCGGACCCTACAATGAGCAGTTCTTC.

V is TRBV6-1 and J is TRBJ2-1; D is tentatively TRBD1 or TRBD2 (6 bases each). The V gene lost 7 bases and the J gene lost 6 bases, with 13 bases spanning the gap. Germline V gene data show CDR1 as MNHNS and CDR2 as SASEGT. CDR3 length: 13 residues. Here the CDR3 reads CASKSGAGNEQFF. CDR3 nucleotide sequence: TGTGCCAGCAAATCGGGGGCAGGCAATGAGCAGTTCTTC.

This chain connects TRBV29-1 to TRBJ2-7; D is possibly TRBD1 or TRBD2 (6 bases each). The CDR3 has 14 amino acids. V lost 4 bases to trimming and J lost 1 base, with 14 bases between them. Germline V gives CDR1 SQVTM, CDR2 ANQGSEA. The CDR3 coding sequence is TGCAGCGTTGCCGGGGGCGTAGGATCCTACGAGCAGTACTTC. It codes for CSVAGGVGSYEQYF.

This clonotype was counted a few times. The CDR3 protein is CASSPDLGNTDTQYF. Written as DNA, the CDR3 is TGTGCCAGCAGCCCGGACCTAGGAAACACAGATACGCAGTATTTT. The V and J genes are TRBV7-9 and TRBJ2-3; D is ambiguous. The CDR3 runs to 15 residues. The V end lost 5 bases, the J end lost 2 bases, and 14 bases lay between the germline ends. The V gene's germline CDR1 is SEHNR and CDR2 FQNEAQ (reference sequence).

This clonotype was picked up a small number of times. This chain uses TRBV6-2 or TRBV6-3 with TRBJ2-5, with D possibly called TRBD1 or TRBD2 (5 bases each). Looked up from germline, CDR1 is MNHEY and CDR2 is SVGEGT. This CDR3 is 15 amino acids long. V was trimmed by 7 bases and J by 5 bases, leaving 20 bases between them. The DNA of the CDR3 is TGTGCCAGCAAAGAAAACCAGGGAGTATATGAGACCCAGTACTTC. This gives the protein CASKENQGVYETQYF.

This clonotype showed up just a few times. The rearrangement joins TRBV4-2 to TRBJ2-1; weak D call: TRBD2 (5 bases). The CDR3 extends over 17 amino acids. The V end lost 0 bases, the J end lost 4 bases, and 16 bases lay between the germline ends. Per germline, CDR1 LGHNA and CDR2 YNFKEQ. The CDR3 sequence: CASSQDQADAGYNEQFF. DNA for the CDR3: TGTGCCAGCAGCCAAGATCAGGCAGATGCGGGTTACAATGAGCAGTTCTTC.

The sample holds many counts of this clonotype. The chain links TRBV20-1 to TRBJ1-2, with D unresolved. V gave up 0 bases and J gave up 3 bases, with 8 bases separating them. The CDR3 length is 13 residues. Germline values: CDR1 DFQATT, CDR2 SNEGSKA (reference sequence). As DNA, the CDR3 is TGCAGTGCTAGAGATTCCCGGGACTATGGCTACACCTTC. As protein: CSARDSRDYGYTF.

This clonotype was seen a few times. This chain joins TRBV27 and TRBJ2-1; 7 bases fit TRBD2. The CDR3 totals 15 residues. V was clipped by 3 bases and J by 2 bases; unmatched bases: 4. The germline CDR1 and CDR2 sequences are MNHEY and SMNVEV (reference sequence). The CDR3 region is CASSFGGNTYNEQFF. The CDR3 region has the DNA TGTGCCAGCAGTTTCGGGGGGAACACCTACAATGAGCAGTTCTTC.

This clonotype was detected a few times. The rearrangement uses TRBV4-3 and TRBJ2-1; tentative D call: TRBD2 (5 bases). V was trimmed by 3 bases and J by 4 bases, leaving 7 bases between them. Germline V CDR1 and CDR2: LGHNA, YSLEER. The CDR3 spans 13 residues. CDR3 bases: TGCGCCAGCAGCCAGAGGGCATACAATGAGCAGTTCTTC. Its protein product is CASSQRAYNEQFF.

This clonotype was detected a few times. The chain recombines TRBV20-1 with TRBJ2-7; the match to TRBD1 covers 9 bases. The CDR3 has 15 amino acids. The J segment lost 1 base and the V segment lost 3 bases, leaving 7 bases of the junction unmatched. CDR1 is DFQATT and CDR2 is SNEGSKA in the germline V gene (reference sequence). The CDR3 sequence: CSARFWGQGSYEQYF. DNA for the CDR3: TGCAGTGCTAGGTTTTGGGGACAGGGATCCTACGAGCAGTACTTC.

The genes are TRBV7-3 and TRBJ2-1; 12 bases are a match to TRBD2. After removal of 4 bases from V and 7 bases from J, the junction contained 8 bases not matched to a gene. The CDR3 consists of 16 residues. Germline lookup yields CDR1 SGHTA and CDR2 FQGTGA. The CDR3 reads CASSSASGRVGNEQFF. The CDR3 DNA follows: TGTGCCAGCAGCTCCGCTAGCGGGAGGGTGGGGAATGAGCAGTTCTTC.